These 2 T cell receptor beta chains were sequenced from one sample in a study of Graves' ophthalmopathy and Graves' hyperthyroidism. Amplified material comprised TCR beta CDR3 regions derived from RNA transcripts. A first-round RT-PCR used HTBI primers, followed by a second-round multiplex PCR. In TCRdb, the multiplex PCR reads were re-called with MiXCR into one record per CDR3 protein. The table includes a few hundred thousand distinct CDR3 sequences, 17% detected once. Material for sequencing was peripheral blood. These TCRs come from an adult woman with stable Graves' hyperthyroidism.

This clonotype was seen ten or more times. CDR3 bases: TGTGCTAGTGGTTTGCCCCCGTCGAGGACCGACTCCACCGGGGAGCTGTTTTTT. Its protein product is CASGLPPSRTDSTGELFF. The chain is built from TRBV12-5 and TRBJ2-2; D remains unclear. Trimming cost V 2 bases and J 4 bases, with 20 bases left between them. CDR3 length: 18 amino acids. Germline loops: CDR1 LGHNT, CDR2 FRNRAP.

There are many counts of this clonotype. This rearrangement joins TRBV6-5 to TRBJ1-6; D remains ambiguous. V was clipped by 0 bases and J by 7 bases, with 10 bases between them. The germline V gene has CDR1 MNHEY and CDR2 SVGAGI. There are 15 residues in the CDR3. The CDR3 nucleotides are TGTGCCAGCAGTTACTCGACCACCGGCAATTCACCCCTCCACTTT. This translates into CASSYSTTGNSPLHF.